The clone carrying this TCR beta chain was detected only a few times. What it binds is unknown. Germline lookup yields CDR1 SNHLY and CDR2 FYNNEI. The junction had 5 bases not matched to a gene; V was cut back by 8 bases and J by 4 bases. The CDR3 length is 13 residues. This sample was taken from a study of T cell clones after liver transplantation. As for the study in general: TCRbeta sequencing after a pre-transplant mixed lymphocyte reaction identified graft-donor-reactive clones, later tracked in post-transplant blood. Findings and caveats of the study: A significant post-transplant drop in circulating graft-donor-reactive CD4 TCRbeta sequences occurred in most of the 8 subjects.

Data came from immunoSEQ multiplex PCR; TCRdb stores just in-frame clones and leaves some out. The table records 40,000 to 65,000 clones, approximately 84% of them present only once. This chain connects TRBV2 to TRBJ2-7, with 10 bases fitting TRBD1. Sample: CD4+ T cells from blood, taken before liver transplant. The source is a human donor who received a liver transplant. The CDR3 region has the DNA TGTGCCAGCCAGACAGGGGGCGGGTACGAGCAGTACTTC. Translation gives CASQTGGGYEQYF.